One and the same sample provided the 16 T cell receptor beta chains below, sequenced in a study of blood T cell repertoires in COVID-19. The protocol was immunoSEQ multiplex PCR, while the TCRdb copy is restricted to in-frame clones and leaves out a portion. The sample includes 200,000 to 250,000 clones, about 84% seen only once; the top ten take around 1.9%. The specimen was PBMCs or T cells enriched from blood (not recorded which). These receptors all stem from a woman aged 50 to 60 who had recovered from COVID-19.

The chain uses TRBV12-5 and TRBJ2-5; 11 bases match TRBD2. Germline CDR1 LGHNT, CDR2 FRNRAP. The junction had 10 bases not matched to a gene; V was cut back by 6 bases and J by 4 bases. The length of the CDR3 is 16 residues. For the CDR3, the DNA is TGTGCTAGTGGCCGGACGTCGCTAGCGGGGGGAGAGACCCAGTACTTC. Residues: CASGRTSLAGGETQYF.

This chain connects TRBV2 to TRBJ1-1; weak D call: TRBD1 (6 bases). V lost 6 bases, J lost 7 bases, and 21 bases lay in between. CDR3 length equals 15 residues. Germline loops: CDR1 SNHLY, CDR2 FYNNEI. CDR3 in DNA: TGTGCCAGCAGGCCTACAGGGAGGGAGGGAAATGAAGCTTTCTTT. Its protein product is CASRPTGREGNEAFF.

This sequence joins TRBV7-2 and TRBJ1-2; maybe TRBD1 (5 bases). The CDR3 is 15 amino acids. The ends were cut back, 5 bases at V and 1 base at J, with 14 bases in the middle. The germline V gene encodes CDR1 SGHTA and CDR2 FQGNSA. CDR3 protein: CASSQFGGSNYGYTF. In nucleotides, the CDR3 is TGTGCCAGCAGCCAGTTCGGGGGAAGTAACTATGGCTACACCTTC.

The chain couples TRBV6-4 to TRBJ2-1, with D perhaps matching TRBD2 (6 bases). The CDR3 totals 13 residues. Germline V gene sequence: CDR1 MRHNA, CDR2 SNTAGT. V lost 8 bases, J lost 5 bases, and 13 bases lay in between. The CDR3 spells CASSWTINNEQFF. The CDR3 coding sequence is TGTGCCAGCTCCTGGACTATTAACAATGAGCAGTTCTTC.

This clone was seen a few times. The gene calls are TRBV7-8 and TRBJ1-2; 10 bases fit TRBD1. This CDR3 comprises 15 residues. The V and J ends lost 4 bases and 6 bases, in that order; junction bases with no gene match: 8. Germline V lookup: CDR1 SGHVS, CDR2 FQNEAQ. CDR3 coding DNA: TGTGCCAGCAGCTCACTCCGACAGGGGGCGGATGGCTACACCTTC. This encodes CASSSLRQGADGYTF.

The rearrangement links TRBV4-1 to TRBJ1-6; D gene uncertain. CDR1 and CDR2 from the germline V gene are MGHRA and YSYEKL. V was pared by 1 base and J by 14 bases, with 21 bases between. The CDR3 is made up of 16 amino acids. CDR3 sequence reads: CASSQGVAVTYAALHF. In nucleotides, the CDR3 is TGCGCCAGCAGCCAAGGGGTGGCGGTGACTTATGCGGCCCTCCACTTT.

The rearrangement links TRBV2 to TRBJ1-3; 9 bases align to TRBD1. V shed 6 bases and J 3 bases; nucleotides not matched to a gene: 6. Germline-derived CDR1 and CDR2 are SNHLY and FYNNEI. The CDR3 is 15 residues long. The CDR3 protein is CASRAGTGNGNTIYF. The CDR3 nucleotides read TGTGCCAGCAGAGCCGGGACAGGGAATGGAAACACCATATATTTT.

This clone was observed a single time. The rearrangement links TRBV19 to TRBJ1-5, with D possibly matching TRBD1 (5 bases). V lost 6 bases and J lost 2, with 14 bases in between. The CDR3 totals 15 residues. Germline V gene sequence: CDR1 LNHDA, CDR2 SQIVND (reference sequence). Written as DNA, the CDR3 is TGTGCCAGTAGGCACGGGGGTCTCGGCAATCAGCCCCAGCATTTT. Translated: CASRHGGLGNQPQHF.

In DNA, the CDR3 is TGTGCCAGTACCCCGGACAGGGCTAGCAATCAGCCCCAGCATTTT. This codes for CASTPDRASNQPQHF. This rearrangement joins TRBV19 to TRBJ1-5; 8 bases are shared with TRBD1. CDR1 is LNHDA, CDR2 SQIVND, per germline (reference sequence). This CDR3 has 15 residues. Trimming cost V 7 bases and J 0 bases; bases outside gene matches: 5.

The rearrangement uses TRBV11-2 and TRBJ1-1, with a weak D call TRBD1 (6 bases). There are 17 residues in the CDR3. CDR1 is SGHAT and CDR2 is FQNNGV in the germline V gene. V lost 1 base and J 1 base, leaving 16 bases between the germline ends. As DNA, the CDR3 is TGTGCCAGCAGCTTAGGCCCCGGGGGGCGGGGGAACACTGAAGCTTTCTTT. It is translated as CASSLGPGGRGNTEAFF.

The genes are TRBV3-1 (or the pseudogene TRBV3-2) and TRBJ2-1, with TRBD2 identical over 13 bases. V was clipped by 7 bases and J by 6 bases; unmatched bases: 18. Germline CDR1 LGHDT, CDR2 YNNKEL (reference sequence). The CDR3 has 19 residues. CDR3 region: CASTPPGTSGIQPPNEQFF. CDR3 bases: TGTGCCAGCACCCCCCCCGGGACTAGCGGGATCCAGCCCCCCAATGAGCAGTTCTTC.

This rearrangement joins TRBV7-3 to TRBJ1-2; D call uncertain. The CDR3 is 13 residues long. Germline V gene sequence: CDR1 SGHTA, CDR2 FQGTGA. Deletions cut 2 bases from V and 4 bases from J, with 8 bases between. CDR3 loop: CASSLGGGYGYTF. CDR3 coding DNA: TGTGCCAGCAGCTTAGGAGGTGGCTATGGCTACACCTTC.

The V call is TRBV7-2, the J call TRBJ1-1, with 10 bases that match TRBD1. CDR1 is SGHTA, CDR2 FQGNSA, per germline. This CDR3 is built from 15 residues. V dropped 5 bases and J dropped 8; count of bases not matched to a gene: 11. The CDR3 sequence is CASSVRPGQGMEAFF. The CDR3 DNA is TGTGCCAGCAGCGTCAGACCGGGACAGGGGATGGAAGCTTTCTTT.

The CDR3 sequence is CASSFPANTGELFF. The CDR3 DNA reads TGTGCCAGCAGCTTTCCCGCGAACACCGGGGAGCTGTTTTTT. This chain joins TRBV7-9 and TRBJ2-2; no reliable D call. Germline values: CDR1 SEHNR, CDR2 FQNEAQ (reference sequence). V was clipped by 3 bases and J by 0 bases, with 5 bases between them. This CDR3 is built from 14 residues.

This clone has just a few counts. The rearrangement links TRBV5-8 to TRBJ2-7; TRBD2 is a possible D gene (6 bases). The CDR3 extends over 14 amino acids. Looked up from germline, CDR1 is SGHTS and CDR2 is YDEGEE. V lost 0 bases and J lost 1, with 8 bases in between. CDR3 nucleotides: TGTGCCAGCAGCTTGGTTGGAGGGTCCTACGAGCAGTACTTC. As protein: CASSLVGGSYEQYF.

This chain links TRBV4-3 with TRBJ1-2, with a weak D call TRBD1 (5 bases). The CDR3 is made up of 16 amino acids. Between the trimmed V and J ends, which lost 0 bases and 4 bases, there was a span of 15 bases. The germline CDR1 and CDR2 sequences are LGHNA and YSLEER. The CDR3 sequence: CASSQDGGVSFYGYTF. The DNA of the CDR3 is TGCGCCAGCAGCCAAGATGGGGGGGTTTCCTTCTATGGCTACACCTTC.